This TCR beta chain was recorded in a study of PD-1 blockade in classical Hodgkin lymphoma. Assay used: immunoSEQ multiplex PCR; TCRdb lists only in-frame clones, some missing. The table has 41,000 or so clones, roughly 69% seen once. The CDR3 spans 15 residues. Trimming cost V 0 bases and J 4 bases; bases outside gene matches: 2. Germline V lookup: CDR1 KGHSH, CDR2 LQKENI. General observations from the study: Relapsed/refractory patients reportedly had lower baseline diversity than newly diagnosed patients. Nivolumab initiation under 1 year post-ASCT meant exclusion. CD8+ TCR diversity did not rise significantly by C4D1, unlike CD4+.

The sample holds a few counts of this clone. Its antigen is unidentified. Time point described: cycle 4 day 1 (C4D1), after 6 weeks of nivolumab. With no exception, relapse followed autologous stem cell transplantation in all patients, and brentuximab vedotin exposure varied. This specimen consisted of peripheral blood mononuclear cells (PBMCs), obtained before the fourth cycle of nivolumab. The chain links TRBV18 to TRBJ1-2; 10 bases are shared with TRBD1. The sequence derives from a human donor with classical Hodgkin lymphoma. CDR3 in DNA: TGTGCCAGCTCACCACCAAGGACAGGGGGCTATGGCTACACCTTC. The encoded protein is CASSPPRTGGYGYTF.